What follows are 9 T cell receptor beta chains derived from one specimen sequenced in a study of T cell responses to AZD1222 COVID-19 vaccine. The table came from immunoSEQ multiplex PCR; TCRdb's copy has only in-frame clones and leaves some out. This table has some 71,000 clones, 84% appearing once. The specimen comprised peripheral blood, sampled on day 0 of AZD1222 vaccination. These receptor sequences come from an adult in good health.

CDR3 in amino acids: CASSQDATGSYGYTF. In DNA, the CDR3 is TGCGCCAGCAGCCAAGACGCTACAGGGAGCTATGGCTACACCTTC. The V and J genes are TRBV4-3 and TRBJ1-2, with D possibly TRBD1 on 6 matching bases. Germline loops: CDR1 LGHNA, CDR2 YSLEER. This CDR3 region has 15 residues. Trimming stripped 0 bases from V and 4 bases from J, with 12 bases between.

V and J are TRBV1 and TRBJ1-4; the table calls TRBD1, which could not be checked here. TRBV1 is assigned pseudogene status. The length of the CDR3 is 16 residues. The CDR3 here is CTSSPGRTGLNEKLFF. The CDR3 DNA reads as TGCACCAGTTCTCCCGGACGGACAGGACTTAATGAAAAACTGTTTTTT.

This chain joins TRBV7-3 and TRBJ2-3; D may be TRBD1 (6 bases). Deletions cut 2 bases from V and 0 bases from J, with 15 bases between. The CDR3 consists of 17 residues. Germline CDR1 SGHTA, CDR2 FQGTGA. The CDR3 DNA is TGTGCCAGCAGCTTAGGGCAGGGGATAACTAGCACAGATACGCAGTATTTT. Protein: CASSLGQGITSTDTQYF.

The chain uses TRBV30 and TRBJ1-2, with D possibly being TRBD1 (5 bases). Germline assignment: CDR1 GTSNPN and CDR2 SVGIG (reference sequence). Trimming took off 2 bases at V and 4 bases at J, with 11 bases between the two ends. The CDR3 is made up of 13 amino acids. The chain's CDR3 is CAWSRGMSYGYTF. CDR3 DNA: TGTGCCTGGAGTCGGGGCATGTCCTATGGCTACACCTTC.

The V gene is TRBV12-3 or TRBV12-4, the J gene TRBJ1-2; no clear D gene. This CDR3 has 13 amino acids. V dropped 5 bases and J dropped 1 base, with 8 bases sitting between them. CDR3 DNA: TGTGCCAGCAGTGCCCGGGATAACTATGGCTACACCTTC. As protein: CASSARDNYGYTF.

This chain connects TRBV9 to TRBJ2-4; D remains ambiguous. V lost 0 bases to trimming and J lost 13 bases, with 11 bases between them. In germline, CDR1 is SGDLS, CDR2 YYNGEE. The CDR3 spans 12 residues. DNA for the CDR3: TGTGCCAGCAGCGTAGGGGAAGCACCCCAGTACTTC. Protein: CASSVGEAPQYF.

This clone has a single count. The rearrangement links TRBV28 to TRBJ1-5; D is unresolved. The germline CDR1 and CDR2 sequences are MDHEN and SYDVKM. Trimming cost V 6 bases and J 7 bases, with 10 bases left between them. The CDR3 loop spans 12 amino acids. The CDR3 loop reads CASSIPRQPQHF. The DNA for the CDR3 is TGTGCCAGCAGCATCCCCAGGCAGCCCCAGCATTTT.

This chain connects TRBV4-1 to TRBJ1-2; 9 bases align to TRBD1. Germline CDR1 and CDR2: MGHRA and YSYEKL. The CDR3 contains 14 residues. V trimming: 3 bases; J trimming: 7 bases; junction bases outside the gene matches: 6. CDR3 in amino acids: CASSQGQGSSGYTF. The CDR3 DNA reads TGCGCCAGCAGCCAGGGACAGGGATCATCTGGCTACACCTTC.

The chain uses TRBV4-2 and TRBJ2-7, with no clear D. The CDR3 runs to 15 residues. CDR1 is LGHNA, CDR2 YNFKEQ, per germline. V was clipped by 0 bases and J by 4 bases, with 13 bases between them. The CDR3 region has the DNA TGTGCCAGCAGCCAAGATCATGGGTTTCTATACGAGCAGTACTTC. Its protein product is CASSQDHGFLYEQYF.